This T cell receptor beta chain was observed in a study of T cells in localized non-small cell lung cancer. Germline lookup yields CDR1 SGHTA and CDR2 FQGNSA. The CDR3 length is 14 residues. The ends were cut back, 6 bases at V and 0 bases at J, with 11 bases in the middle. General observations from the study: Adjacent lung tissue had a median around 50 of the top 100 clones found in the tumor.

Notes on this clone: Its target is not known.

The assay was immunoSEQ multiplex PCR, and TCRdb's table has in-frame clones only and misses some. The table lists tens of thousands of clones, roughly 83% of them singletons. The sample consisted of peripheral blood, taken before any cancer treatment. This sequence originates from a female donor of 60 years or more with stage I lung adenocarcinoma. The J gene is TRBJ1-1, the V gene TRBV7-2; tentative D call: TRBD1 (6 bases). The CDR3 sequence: CASRGGAVNTEAFF. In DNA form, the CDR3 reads TGTGCCAGCAGGGGGGGGGCAGTGAACACTGAAGCTTTCTTT. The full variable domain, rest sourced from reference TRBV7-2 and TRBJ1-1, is GAGVSQSPSNKVTEKGKDVELRCDPISGHTALYWYRQSLGQGLEFLIYFQGNSAPDKSGLPSDRFSAERTGGSVSTLTIQRTQQEDSAVYLCASRGGAVNTEAFFGQGTRLTVV.